The next 7 T cell receptor beta chains were all read from a single sample in a study of human T cells and chemical hapten exposure. Via MiXCR, TCRdb re-called the RACE reads, giving one row per CDR3 protein. Of some 52,000 distinct CDR3 sequences in the sample, roughly 9.6% were seen once. Time point given: patch test 1, 2 weeks after DPC sensitization. As for treatment: therapeutic diphenylcyclopropenone sensitization with weekly scalp DPC. Unfractionated whole blood yielded total RNA. Sample: whole blood, taken in connection with sensitization to the hapten diphenylcyclopropenone (DPC). These receptors were obtained from a middle-aged woman with alopecia areata. Some clones in this sample may be carry-over from other donors' samples.

This clonotype has a count of ten or more. This chain links TRBV11-2 with TRBJ2-3; D is tentatively TRBD1 or TRBD2 (6 bases each). V was trimmed by 7 bases and J by 1 base, leaving 21 bases between them. The CDR3 has 17 residues. Germline V lookup: CDR1 SGHAT, CDR2 FQNNGV. In nucleotides, the CDR3 is TGTGCCAGCATCCGGAGGAGGGGGGACATCGGCACAGATACGCAGTATTTT. Encoded protein: CASIRRRGDIGTDTQYF.

There are many counts of this clonotype. The V gene is TRBV29-1, the J gene TRBJ1-1; D is unclear. The germline CDR1 and CDR2 sequences are SQVTM and ANQGSEA. The CDR3 runs to 12 residues. V was trimmed by 5 bases and J by 0 bases, leaving 7 bases between them. The CDR3 DNA reads as TGCAGCGTTCAAAGTTTGAACACTGAAGCTTTCTTT. Its protein product is CSVQSLNTEAFF.

In its sample, this clonotype was seen a few times. V and J are TRBV3-1 and TRBJ1-2; D perhaps matches TRBD1 (6 bases). The V end was cut by 4 bases, the J end by 6 bases, with 12 bases between. The CDR3 runs to 13 residues. Germline V CDR1 and CDR2: LGHDT, YNNKEL (reference sequence). The CDR3 sequence: CASSLTGSNGYTF. CDR3 nucleotides: TGTGCCAGCAGCCTTACAGGGTCGAATGGCTACACCTTC.

This clonotype was detected many times. This chain connects TRBV9 to TRBJ1-1; D is ambiguous. Germline values: CDR1 SGDLS, CDR2 YYNGEE. This CDR3 is 13 amino acids long. The V end lost 3 bases, the J end lost 1 base, and 7 bases lay between the germline ends. The CDR3 DNA is TGTGCCAGCAGCGAGCAGCGGAACACTGAAGCTTTCTTT. The encoded protein is CASSEQRNTEAFF. Supplemented by reference TRBV9 and TRBJ1-1, the full variable domain reads DSGVTQTPKHLITATGQRVTLRCSPRSGDLSVYWYQQSLDQGLQFLIQYYNGEERAKGNILERFSAQQFPDLHSELNLSSLELGDSALYFCASSEQRNTEAFFGQGTRLTVV.

This clonotype was detected many times. The chain links TRBV6-5 to TRBJ2-1, with 9 positions matching TRBD1. With V trimmed by 0 bases and J by 6 bases, 6 bases remained unmatched. This CDR3 spans 16 amino acids. Germline assignment: CDR1 MNHEY and CDR2 SVGAGI. CDR3 nucleotide sequence: TGTGCCAGCAGTTACTCGTGGGACAGGGCGGGCAATGAGCAGTTCTTC. Residues: CASSYSWDRAGNEQFF.

This chain uses TRBV5-1 with TRBJ2-7, with D possibly matching TRBD2 (6 bases). Looked up from germline, CDR1 is SGHRS and CDR2 is YFSETQ. The V gene lost 4 bases and the J gene lost 5 bases, with 16 bases spanning the gap. This CDR3 has 14 amino acids. The CDR3 bases are TGCGCCAGCAGCGTCCGGTTCCCGGGAGACGAGCAGTACTTC. It is translated as CASSVRFPGDEQYF.

J is TRBJ1-3 and V is TRBV7-6, with D perhaps matching TRBD1 (6 bases). Germline V gene lookup returns CDR1 SGHVS and CDR2 FNYEAQ. The CDR3 has 15 amino acids. Trimming shortened V by 1 base and J by 5 bases, and 12 bases separated the two germline ends. CDR3 nucleotides: TGTGCCAGCAGCTTAGGGCCGGGGGCCCGAAACACCATATATTTT. Amino acid sequence: CASSLGPGARNTIYF.